This T cell receptor (beta chain) comes out of a study of Ad26.COV2.S vaccination and SARS-CoV-2 variants (dated by TCRdb to about 2021). For the wider study: Donors in the vaccine arm were drawn from COV1001, a phase I-IIa trial of Ad26.COV2.S in healthy adults that was multicentre, randomized, double-blind and placebo-controlled. Ad26.COV2.S was administered intramuscularly at 5 x 10^10 or 1 x 10^11 viral particles, either as a single shot or as two shots given 56 days apart. TCRbeta repertoire sequencing was used to assess the specificity and breadth of SARS-CoV-2-reactive T cell receptors after Ad26.COV2.S vaccination. A total of some 30 samples were included in the TCR-sequenced set, comprising roughly 20 Ad26.COV2.S vaccine recipients, 5 placebo recipients and 8 SARS-CoV-2 convalescent individuals. Trial participants were randomized into five groups of five: low-dose or high-dose Ad26.COV2.S given once or twice, or placebo on both occasions. Throughout the experiments and outcome assessment, investigators stayed blinded to trial group allocation. Overall study results and their limits: Vaccine and placebo recipients had comparable non-spike TCR breadth, which fits with the vaccine containing only spike. The authors noted that the TCR breadth and depth analyses may have underestimated total T cell responses. Spike-specific TCR breadth was higher in Ad26.COV2.S recipients than in placebo recipients (P = 0.0014). After vaccination, substantial breadth of spike-specific CD8+ and CD4+ T cell responses was reported. The study lacked the statistical power to compare responses across vaccine doses or regimens.

The immunoSEQ Assay was the method used to sequence TCRbeta CDR3 regions. After extraction, genomic DNA underwent amplification by bias-controlled multiplex PCR, followed by high-throughput sequencing. The authors' pipeline ran thus. To quantify the absolute abundance of every unique TCRbeta CDR3 region, sequences were collapsed and filtered. T cell fraction was estimated by normalizing TCRbeta template counts to usable DNA, with usable DNA measured through amplification of reference genes found in all nucleated cells. Repertoire TCRs were annotated as SARS-CoV-2-specific when V gene, CDR3 amino acid sequence and J gene were exactly matched to a known reactive TCR set. MIRA supplied the reference SARS-CoV-2 TCR set, which was filtered for enrichment in COVID-19-positive ImmuneCODE repertoires so that public or cross-reactive TCRs were removed. Using the MIRA antigens, annotated TCRs were further analysed by specific ORF or by position within an ORF. Breadth was defined as the number of annotated unique rearrangements divided by the total number of unique productive rearrangements, and depth was defined as the summed frequency of the annotated unique rearrangements. TCR breadth was compared between groups using two-sided Wilcoxon rank-sum tests. The immuneACCESS repertoire file appears here via TCRdb, limited to in-frame rearrangements. These files lack a portion of the clones; in checked studies, under half of the deficit traces to unresolved V genes, and the cause of the others is not known. V and J calls and clone size come straight from that table; D and trimming were deduced from the DNA. The table for this sample lists fewer than 900,000 clones; around 92% of them were counted only once. The ten top clones hold nearly 1.5% of the sample.

The meaning of the sample's treatment or condition label: 19 received Ad26.COV2.S at low or high dose, single or two shots; about 5 received placebo; per-sample allocation not given. For vaccine and placebo recipients, repertoires were sequenced using samples collected on day 63 after the first injection. Between 29 July and 7 August 2020, Cohort 1b enrolled about 27 adults aged 18-55 years at one site in Boston, USA. Ad26.COV2.S was a replication-incompetent adenovirus type 26 vector expressing a prefusion-stabilized SARS-CoV-2 spike protein from the original Wuhan strain. V and J are trimmed by 3 bases and 3 bases, and the gene matches miss 5 bases of the junction. The germline V gene (reference sequence) supplies CDR1 LNHDA and CDR2 SQIVND. Including the terminal cysteine and phenylalanine, the CDR3 comprises 15 residues. CDR3 DNA only is kept here, 45 bases in frame from base 1. In the case of this clone: Its antigen is not yet known. Per-nucleotide qualities are absent, and no much larger clonotype sits a single base away.

The sample consisted of peripheral blood, taken in a trial of Ad26.COV2.S vaccine versus placebo. The rearranged segments are TRBV19 and TRBJ2-7; 10 central nucleotides agree with TRBD1. The sequence derives from a person aged 18-65 years who received the Ad26.COV2.S COVID-19 vaccine or a placebo. The CDR3: CASSIRDRGNYEQYF. Read as DNA, the sequence is TGTGCCAGTAGTATCCGGGACAGGGGAAACTACGAGCAGTACTTC.